Given below is one TCR beta chain in context. The antigen is unknown. Germline CDR1 is MNHGY and CDR2 is SAAAGT. After removal of 6 bases from V and 2 bases from J, the junction contained 4 bases not matched to a gene. The CDR3 has 15 amino acids. The data originate from a study of T cells in localized non-small cell lung cancer. Study-wide results and caveats: Paired adjacent lung recovered a median around 60 of the top 100 tumor clones. Highest T cell clonality was seen in uninvolved adjacent lung, surpassing that measured in tumor.

Profiled with immunoSEQ multiplex PCR; TCRdb holds only in-frame clones, not every one. The sample has roughly 3,000 clones, 29% seen once. Specimen: lung tumor tissue, collected before any cancer treatment. The V and J genes are TRBV6-8 and TRBJ1-4; 9 bases align to TRBD1. The sequence came from a man aged 40-75 years with stage I lung adenocarcinoma. CDR3: CASSDRGWTNEKLFF. The CDR3 DNA follows: TGTGCCAGCAGCGACAGGGGGTGGACTAATGAAAAACTGTTTTTT.